The clone carrying this T cell receptor beta chain was seen more than once but under ten times. Its antigen is unidentified. TCRdb itself ran the RT-PCR reads through MiXCR, one entry per CDR3 protein. The table shows some 640,000 distinct CDR3 sequences, with about 15% occurring only once. The source of the sample is a study of response to subunit inactivated influenza vaccine. Study results and caveats: Few additional T cells are recruited per seasonal influenza vaccination, authors suggested.

The clonotype comes from a middle-aged man who received an inactivated influenza vaccine. Sequencing was performed on PBMCs from blood, taken 14 days before vaccination.

CDR3 nucleotides: TGTGCCAGCAGTTACTCGGCTTCCCTCGAGCAGTACTTC. Protein product: CASSYSASLEQYF. The chain uses TRBV6-6 and TRBJ2-7; D gene ambiguous. The ends were cut back, 0 bases at V and 6 bases at J, with 9 bases in the middle. This CDR3 is 13 amino acids long. Germline values: CDR1 MNHNY, CDR2 SVGAGI (reference sequence).